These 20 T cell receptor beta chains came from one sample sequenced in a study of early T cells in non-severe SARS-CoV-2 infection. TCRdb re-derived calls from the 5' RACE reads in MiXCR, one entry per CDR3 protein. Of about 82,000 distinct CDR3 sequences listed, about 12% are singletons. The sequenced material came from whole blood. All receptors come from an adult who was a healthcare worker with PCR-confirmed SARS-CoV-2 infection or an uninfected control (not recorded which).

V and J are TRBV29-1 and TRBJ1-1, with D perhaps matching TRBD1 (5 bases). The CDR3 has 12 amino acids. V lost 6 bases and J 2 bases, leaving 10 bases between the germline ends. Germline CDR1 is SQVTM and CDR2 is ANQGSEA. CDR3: CSVVRGNTEAFF. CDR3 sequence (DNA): TGCAGCGTAGTAAGGGGCAACACTGAAGCTTTCTTT.

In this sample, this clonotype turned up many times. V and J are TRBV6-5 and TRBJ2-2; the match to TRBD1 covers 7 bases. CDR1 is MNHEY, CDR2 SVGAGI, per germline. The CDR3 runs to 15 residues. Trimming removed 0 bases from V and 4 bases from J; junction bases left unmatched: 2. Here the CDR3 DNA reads TGTGCCAGCAGTTACTCAGGGGGCAGCACCGGGGAGCTGTTTTTT. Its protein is CASSYSGGSTGELFF.

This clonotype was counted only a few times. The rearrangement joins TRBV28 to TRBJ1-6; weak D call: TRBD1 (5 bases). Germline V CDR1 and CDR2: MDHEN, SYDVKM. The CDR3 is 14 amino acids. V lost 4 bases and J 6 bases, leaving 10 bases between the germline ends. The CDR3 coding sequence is TGTGCCAGCAGTTCCCGACAGCCTAATTCACCCCTCCACTTT. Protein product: CASSSRQPNSPLHF.

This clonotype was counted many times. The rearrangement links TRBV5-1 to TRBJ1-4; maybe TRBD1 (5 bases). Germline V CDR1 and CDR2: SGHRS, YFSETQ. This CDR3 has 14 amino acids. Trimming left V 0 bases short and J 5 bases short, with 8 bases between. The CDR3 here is CASSLGQRNEKLFF. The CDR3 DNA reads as TGCGCCAGCAGCTTGGGACAGCGGAATGAAAAACTGTTTTTT.

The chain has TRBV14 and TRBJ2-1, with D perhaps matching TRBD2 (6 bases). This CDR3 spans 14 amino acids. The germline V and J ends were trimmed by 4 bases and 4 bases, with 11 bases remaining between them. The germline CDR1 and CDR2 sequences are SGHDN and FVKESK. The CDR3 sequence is CASSPWGEYNEQFF. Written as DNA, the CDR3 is TGTGCCAGCAGCCCCTGGGGGGAGTACAATGAGCAGTTCTTC.

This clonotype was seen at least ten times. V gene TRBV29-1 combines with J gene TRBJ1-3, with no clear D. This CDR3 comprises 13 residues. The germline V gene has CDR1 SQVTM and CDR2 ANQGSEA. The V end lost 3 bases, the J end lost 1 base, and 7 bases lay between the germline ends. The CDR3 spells CSVDTASGNTIYF. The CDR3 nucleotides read TGCAGCGTTGACACGGCATCTGGAAACACCATATATTTT.

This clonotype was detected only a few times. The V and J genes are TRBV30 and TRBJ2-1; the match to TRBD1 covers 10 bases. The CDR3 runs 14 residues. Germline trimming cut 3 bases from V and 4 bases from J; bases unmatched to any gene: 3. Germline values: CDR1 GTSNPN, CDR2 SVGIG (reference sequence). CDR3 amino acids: CAWSQDRGYNEQFF. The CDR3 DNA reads TGTGCCTGGAGCCAGGACAGGGGGTACAATGAGCAGTTCTTC.

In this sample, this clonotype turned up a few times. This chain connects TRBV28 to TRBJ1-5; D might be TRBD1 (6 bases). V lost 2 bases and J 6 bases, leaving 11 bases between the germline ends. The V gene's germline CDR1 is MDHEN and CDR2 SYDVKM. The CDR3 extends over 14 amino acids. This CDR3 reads CASSLGLGGQPQHF. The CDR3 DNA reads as TGTGCCAGCAGTTTAGGATTAGGGGGTCAGCCCCAGCATTTT.

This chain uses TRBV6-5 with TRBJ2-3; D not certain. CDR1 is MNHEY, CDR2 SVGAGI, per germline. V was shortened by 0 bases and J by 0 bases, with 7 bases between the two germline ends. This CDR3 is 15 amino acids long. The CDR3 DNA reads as TGTGCCAGCAGTTACTCGCCGGTTAGCACAGATACGCAGTATTTT. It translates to CASSYSPVSTDTQYF.

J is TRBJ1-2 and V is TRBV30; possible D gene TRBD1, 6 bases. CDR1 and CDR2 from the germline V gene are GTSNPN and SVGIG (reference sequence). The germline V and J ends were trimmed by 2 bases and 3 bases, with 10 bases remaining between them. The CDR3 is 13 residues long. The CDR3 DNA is TGTGCCTGGAGTACGGACAGATACTATGGCTACACCTTC. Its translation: CAWSTDRYYGYTF.

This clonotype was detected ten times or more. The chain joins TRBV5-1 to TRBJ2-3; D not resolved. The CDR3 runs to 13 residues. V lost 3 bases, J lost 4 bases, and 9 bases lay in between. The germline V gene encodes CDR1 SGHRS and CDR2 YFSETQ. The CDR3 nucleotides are TGCGCCAGCAGCTCGGAGCCGGCAGATACGCAGTATTTT. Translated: CASSSEPADTQYF.

CDR3 nucleotides: TGTGCCATCAGTGGGGCCCAAGAATACGAGCAGTACTTC. Its translation: CAISGAQEYEQYF. V gene TRBV10-3 combines with J gene TRBJ2-7; unclear D gene. Trimming pared 4 bases from V and 4 bases from J, leaving 11 bases between. The CDR3 covers 13 residues. The germline V gene encodes CDR1 ENHRY and CDR2 SYGVKD.

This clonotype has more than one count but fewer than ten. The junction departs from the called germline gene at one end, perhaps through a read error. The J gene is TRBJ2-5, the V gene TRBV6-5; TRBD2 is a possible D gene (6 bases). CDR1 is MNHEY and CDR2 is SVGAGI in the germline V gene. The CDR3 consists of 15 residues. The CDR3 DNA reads TGTGCCAGCACCGCCGCTGGGGGACTTCAAGAGGCCCAGTACTTC. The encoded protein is CASTAAGGLQEAQYF.

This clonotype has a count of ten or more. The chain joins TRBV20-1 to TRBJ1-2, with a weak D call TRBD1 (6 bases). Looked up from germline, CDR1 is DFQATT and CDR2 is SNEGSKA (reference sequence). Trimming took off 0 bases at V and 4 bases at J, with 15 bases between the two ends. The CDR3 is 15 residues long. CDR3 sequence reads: CSARDRTGWAYGYTF. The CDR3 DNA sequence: TGCAGTGCTAGAGATCGCACAGGGTGGGCCTATGGCTACACCTTC.

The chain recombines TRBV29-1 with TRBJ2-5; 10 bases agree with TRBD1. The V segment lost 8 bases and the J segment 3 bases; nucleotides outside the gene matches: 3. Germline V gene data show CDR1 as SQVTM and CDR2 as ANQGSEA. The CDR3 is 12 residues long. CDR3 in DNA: TGCAGCCTGACAGGGGGCGAAGAGACCCAGTACTTC. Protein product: CSLTGGEETQYF.

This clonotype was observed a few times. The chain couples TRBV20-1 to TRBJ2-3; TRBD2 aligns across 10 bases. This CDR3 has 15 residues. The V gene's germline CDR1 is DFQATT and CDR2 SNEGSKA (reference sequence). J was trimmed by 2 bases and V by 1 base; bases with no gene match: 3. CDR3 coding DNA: TGCAGTGCTAGAGCGCTAGCGGGGGCCACAGATACGCAGTATTTT. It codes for CSARALAGATDTQYF.

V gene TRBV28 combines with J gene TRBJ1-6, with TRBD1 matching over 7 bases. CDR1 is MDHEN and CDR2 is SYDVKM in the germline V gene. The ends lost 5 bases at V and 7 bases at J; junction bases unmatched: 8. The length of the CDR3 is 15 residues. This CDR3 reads CASSLMTGINSPLHF. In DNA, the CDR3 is TGTGCCAGCAGTCTCATGACAGGGATCAATTCACCCCTCCACTTT.

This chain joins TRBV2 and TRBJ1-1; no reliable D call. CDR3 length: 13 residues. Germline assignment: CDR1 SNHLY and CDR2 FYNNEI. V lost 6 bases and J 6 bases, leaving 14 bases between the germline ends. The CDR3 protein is CASRAEVISEAFF. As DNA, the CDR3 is TGTGCCAGCAGGGCGGAAGTTATCTCTGAAGCTTTCTTT.

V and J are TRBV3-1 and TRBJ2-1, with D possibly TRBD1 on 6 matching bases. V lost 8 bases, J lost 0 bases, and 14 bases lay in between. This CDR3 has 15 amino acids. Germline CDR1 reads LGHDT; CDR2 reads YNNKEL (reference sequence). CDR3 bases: TGTGCCAGCTCTTCCGACAGGAGCTCCTACAATGAGCAGTTCTTC. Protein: CASSSDRSSYNEQFF.

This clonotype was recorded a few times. The CDR3 loop reads CASSYLRDRGLYGYTF. The DNA for the CDR3 is TGTGCCAGCAGTTACCTCCGGGACAGGGGGCTGTATGGCTACACCTTC. The rearrangement uses TRBV6-7 and TRBJ1-2, with TRBD1 matching 12 bases. TRBV6-7 is identified as an open reading frame with a role that is uncertain. Trimming cost V 2 bases and J 5 bases; bases outside gene matches: 6. This CDR3 is 16 amino acids long.